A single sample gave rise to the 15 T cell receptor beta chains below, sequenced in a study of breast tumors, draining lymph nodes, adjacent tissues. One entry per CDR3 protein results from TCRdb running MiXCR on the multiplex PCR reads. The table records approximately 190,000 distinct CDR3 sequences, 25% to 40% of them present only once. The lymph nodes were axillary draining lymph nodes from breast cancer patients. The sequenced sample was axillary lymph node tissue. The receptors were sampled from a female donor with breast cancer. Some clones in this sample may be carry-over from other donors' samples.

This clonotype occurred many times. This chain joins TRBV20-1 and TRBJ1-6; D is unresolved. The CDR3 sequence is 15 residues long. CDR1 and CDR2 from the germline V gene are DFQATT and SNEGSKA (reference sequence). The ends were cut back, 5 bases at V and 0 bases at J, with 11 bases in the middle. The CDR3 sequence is CSARTESSYNSPLHF. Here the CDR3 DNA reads TGCAGTGCTCGGACTGAGAGCTCCTATAATTCACCCCTCCACTTT.

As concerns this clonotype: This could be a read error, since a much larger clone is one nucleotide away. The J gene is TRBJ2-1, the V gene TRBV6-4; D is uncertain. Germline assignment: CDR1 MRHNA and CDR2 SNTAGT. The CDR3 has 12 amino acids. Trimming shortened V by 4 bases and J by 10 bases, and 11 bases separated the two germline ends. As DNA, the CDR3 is TGTGCCAGCAGTGGCTCTGGGCGGGAGCAGTTCTTC. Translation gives CASSGSGREQFF.

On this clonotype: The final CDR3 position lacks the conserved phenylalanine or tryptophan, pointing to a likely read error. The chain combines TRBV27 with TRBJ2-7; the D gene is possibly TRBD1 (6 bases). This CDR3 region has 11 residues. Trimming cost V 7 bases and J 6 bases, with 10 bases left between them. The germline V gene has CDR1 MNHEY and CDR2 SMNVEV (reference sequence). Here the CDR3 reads CASTDRGEQYL. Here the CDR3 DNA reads TGTGCCAGCACGGACAGAGGCGAGCAGTACCTC.

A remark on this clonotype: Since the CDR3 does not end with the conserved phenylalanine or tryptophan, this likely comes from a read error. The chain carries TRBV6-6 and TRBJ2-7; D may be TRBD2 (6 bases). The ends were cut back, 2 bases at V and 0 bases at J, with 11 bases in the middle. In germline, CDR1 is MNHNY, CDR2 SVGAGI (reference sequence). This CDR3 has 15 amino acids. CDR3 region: CASSYRGKYSYEQYL. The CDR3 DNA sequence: TGTGCCAGCAGTTACCGGGGGAAATACTCCTACGAGCAGTACCTC.

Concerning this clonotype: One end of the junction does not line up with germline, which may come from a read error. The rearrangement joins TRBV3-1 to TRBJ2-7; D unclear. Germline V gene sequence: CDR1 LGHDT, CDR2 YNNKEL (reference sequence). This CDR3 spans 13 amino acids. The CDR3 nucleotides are TGCGCCAGCAGCCCTTACCTGAACTACGAGCAGTACTTC. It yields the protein CASSPYLNYEQYF.

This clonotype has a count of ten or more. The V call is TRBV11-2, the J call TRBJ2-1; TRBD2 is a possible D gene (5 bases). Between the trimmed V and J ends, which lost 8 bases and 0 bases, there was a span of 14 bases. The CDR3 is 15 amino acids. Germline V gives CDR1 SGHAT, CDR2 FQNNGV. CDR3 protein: CASALSGVSYNEQFF. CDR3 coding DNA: TGTGCCAGCGCCTTGAGCGGAGTCTCCTACAATGAGCAGTTCTTC.

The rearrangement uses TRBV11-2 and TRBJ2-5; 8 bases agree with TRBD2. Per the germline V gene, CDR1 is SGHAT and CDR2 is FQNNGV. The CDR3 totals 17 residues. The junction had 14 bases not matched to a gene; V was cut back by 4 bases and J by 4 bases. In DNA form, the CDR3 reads TGTGCCAGCAGCTCCTTCGGGGGGGGGGGCCGTACAGAGACCCAGTACTTC. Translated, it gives CASSSFGGGGRTETQYF.

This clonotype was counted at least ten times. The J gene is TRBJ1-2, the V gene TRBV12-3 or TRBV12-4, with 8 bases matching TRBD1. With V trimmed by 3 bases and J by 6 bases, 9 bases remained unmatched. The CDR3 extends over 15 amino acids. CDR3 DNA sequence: TGTGCCAGCAGTTTGAGAGCCCAGGGGGCCGATGGCTACACCTTC. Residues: CASSLRAQGADGYTF.

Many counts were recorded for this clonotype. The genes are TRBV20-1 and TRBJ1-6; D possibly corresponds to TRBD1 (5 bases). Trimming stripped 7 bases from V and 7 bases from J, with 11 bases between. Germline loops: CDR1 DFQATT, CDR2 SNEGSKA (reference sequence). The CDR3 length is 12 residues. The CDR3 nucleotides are TGCAGTGTAGGGGTCAGAAATTCACCCCTCCACTTT. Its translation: CSVGVRNSPLHF.

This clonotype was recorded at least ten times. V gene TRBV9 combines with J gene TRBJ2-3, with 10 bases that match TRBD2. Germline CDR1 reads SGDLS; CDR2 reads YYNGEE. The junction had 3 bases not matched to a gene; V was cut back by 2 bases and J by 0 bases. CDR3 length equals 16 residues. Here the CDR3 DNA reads TGTGCCAGCAGCGTGATGACTAGCGGGAGCACAGATACGCAGTATTTT. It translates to CASSVMTSGSTDTQYF.

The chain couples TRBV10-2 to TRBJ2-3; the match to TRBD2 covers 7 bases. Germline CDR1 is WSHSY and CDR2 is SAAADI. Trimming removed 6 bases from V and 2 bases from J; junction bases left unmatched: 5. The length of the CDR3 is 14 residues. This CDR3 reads CASRERDYTDTQYF. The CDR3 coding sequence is TGCGCCAGCAGAGAGCGGGACTACACAGATACGCAGTATTTT.

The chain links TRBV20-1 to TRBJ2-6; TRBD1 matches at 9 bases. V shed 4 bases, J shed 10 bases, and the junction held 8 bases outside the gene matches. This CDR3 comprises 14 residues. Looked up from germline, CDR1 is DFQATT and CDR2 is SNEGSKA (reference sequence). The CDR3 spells CSAIEPTGGNVLTF. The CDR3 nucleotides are TGCAGTGCTATTGAGCCGACAGGGGGAAACGTCCTGACTTTC.

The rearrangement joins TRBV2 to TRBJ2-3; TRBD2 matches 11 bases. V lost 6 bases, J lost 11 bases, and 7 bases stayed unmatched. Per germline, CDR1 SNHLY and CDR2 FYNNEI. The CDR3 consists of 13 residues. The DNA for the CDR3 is TGTGCCAGCAGCGTTCTAGCGGGGGGAGGGCAGTATTTT. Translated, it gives CASSVLAGGGQYF. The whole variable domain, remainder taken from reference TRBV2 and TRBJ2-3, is EPEVTQTPSHQVTQMGQEVILRCVPISNHLYFYWYRQILGQKVEFLVSFYNNEISEKSEIFDDQFSVERPDGSNFTLKIRSTKLEDSAMYFCASSVLAGGGQYFGPGTRLTVL.

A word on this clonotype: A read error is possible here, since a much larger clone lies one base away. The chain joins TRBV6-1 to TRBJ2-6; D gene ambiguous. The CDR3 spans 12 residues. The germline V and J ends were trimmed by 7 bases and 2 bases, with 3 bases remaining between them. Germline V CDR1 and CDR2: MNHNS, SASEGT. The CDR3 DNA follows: TGTGCCAGCAAGCCTGGGGCCAACGTCCTGACTTTC. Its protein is CASKPGANVLTF.

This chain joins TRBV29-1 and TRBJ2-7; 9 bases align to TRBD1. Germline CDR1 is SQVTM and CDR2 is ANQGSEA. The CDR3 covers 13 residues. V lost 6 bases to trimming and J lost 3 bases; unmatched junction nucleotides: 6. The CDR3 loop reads CSVYGTGFYEQYF. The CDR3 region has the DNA TGCAGCGTGTACGGGACAGGGTTCTACGAGCAGTACTTC.